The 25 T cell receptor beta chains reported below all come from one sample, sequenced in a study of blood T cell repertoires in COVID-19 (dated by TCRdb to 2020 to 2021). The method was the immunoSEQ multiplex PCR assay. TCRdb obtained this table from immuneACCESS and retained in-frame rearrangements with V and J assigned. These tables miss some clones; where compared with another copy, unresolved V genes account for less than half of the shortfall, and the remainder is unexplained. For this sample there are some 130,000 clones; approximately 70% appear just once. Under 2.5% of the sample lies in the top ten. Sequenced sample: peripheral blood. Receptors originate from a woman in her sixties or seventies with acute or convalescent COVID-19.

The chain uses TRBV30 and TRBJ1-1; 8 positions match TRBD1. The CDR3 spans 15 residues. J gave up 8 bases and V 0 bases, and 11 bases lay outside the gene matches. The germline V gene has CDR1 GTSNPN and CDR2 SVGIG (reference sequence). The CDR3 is CAWSVGTPGGEEAFF. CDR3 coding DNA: TGTGCCTGGAGTGTGGGGACCCCAGGGGGCGAGGAAGCTTTCTTT.

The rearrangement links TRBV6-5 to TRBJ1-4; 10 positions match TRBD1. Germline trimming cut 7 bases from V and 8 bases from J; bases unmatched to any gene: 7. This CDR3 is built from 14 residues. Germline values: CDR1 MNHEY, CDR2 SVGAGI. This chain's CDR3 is CASKRTGGGEKLFF. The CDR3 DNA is TGTGCCAGCAAGCGGACAGGGGGGGGCGAAAAACTGTTTTTT.

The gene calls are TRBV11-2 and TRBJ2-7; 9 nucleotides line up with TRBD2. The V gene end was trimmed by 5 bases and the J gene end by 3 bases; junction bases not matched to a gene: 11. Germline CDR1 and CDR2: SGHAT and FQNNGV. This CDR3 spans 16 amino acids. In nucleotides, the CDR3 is TGTGCCAGCAGCCACGCTTCCGGGACTAGCTTCTACGAGCAGTACTTC. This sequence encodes CASSHASGTSFYEQYF.

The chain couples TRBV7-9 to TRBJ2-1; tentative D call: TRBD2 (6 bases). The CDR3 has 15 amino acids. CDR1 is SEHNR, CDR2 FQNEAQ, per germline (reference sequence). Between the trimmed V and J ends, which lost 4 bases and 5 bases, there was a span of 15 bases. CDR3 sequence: CASSSIGTLHNEQFF. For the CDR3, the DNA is TGTGCCAGCAGCTCGATCGGGACTTTACACAATGAGCAGTTCTTC.

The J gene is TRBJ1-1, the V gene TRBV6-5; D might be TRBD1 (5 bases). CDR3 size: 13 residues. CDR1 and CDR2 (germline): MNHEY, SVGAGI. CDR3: CASLPQGYTEAFF. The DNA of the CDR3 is TGTGCTTCTCTCCCCCAGGGATACACTGAAGCTTTCTTT.

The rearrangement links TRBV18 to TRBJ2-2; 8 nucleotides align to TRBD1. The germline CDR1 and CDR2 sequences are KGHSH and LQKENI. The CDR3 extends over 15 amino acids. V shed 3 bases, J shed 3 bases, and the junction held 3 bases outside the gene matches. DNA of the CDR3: TGTGCCAGCTCACCGAAGGGACAGGACACCGGGGAGCTGTTTTTT. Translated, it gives CASSPKGQDTGELFF.

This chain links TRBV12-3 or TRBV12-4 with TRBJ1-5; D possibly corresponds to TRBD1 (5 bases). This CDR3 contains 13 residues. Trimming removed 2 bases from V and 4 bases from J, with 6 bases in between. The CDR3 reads CASSLQGNQPQHF. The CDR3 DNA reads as TGTGCCAGCAGTTTACAGGGAAATCAGCCCCAGCATTTT.

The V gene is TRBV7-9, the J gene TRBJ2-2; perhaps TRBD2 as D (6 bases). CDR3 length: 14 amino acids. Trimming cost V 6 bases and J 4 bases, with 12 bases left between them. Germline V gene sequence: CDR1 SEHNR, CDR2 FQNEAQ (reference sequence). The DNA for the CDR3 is TGTGCCAGCAGGGAGGGACTGAGCACCGGGGAGCTGTTTTTT. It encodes CASREGLSTGELFF.

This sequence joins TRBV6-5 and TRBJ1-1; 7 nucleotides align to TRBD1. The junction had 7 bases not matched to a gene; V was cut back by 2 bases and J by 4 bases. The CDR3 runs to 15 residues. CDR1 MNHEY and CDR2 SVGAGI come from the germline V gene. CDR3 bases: TGTGCCAGCAGTTACGATCGACAGGGTTTCACTGAAGCTTTCTTT. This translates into CASSYDRQGFTEAFF.

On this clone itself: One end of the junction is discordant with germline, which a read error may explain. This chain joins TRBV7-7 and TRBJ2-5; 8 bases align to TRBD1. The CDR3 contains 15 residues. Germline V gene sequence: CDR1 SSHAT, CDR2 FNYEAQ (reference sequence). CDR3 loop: CASSLQGGGQETQYF. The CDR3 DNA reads TGTGCTAGCAGCTTACAGGGGGGCGGCCAAGAGACCCAGTACTTC.

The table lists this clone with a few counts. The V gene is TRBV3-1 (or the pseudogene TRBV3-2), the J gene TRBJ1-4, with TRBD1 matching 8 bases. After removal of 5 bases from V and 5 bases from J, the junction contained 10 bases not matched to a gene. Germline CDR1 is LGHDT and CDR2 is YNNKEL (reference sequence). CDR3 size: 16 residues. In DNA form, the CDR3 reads TGTGCCAGCAGCGACCCGCAGGGGGCGGGAAATGAAAAACTGTTTTTT. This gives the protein CASSDPQGAGNEKLFF.

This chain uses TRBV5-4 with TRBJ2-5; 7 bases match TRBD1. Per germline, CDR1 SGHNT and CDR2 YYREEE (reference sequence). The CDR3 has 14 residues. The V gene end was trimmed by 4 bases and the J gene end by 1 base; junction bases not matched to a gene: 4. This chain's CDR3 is CASSVDRVQETQYF. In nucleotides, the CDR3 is TGTGCCAGCAGCGTAGACAGGGTCCAAGAGACCCAGTACTTC.

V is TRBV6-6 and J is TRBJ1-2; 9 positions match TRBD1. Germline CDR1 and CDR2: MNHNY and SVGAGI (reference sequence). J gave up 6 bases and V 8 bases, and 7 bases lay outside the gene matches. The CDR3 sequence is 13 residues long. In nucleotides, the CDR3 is TGTGCCAGCCTTCGGGACAGGGAAAATGGCTACACCTTC. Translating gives CASLRDRENGYTF.

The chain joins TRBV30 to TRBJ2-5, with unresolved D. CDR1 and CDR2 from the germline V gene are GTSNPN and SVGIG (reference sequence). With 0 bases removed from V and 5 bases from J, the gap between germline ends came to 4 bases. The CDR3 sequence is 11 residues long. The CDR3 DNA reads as TGTGCCTGGAGTGTAACTGAGACCCAGTACTTC. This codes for CAWSVTETQYF.

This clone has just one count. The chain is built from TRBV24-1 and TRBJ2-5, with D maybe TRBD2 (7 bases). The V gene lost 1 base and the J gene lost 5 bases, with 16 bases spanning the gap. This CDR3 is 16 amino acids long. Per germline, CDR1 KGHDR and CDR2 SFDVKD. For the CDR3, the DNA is TGTGCCACCAGTGATTTTAGGGGGGGCGCAAGGGAGACCCAGTACTTC. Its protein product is CATSDFRGGARETQYF.

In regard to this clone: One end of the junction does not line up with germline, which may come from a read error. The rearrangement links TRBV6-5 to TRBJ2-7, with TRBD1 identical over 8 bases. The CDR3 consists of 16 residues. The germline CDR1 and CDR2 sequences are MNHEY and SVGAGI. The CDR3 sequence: CASSYFAGGYSYEQYF. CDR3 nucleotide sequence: TGTGCCAGCAGCTACTTTGCAGGGGGCTACTCCTACGAGCAGTACTTC.

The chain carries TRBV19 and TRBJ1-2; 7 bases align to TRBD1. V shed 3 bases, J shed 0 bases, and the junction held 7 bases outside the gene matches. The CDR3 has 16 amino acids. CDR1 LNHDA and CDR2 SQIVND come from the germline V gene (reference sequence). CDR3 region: CASSMGQRSPNYGYTF. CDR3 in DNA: TGTGCCAGTAGTATGGGACAGCGGTCACCTAACTATGGCTACACCTTC.

Here the CDR3 reads CASSRARGVGEQFF. The CDR3 DNA follows: TGTGCCAGCAGCCGCGCCAGGGGGGTAGGTGAGCAGTTCTTC. The V and J genes are TRBV11-2 and TRBJ2-1; D possibly corresponds to TRBD1 (7 bases). Between the trimmed V and J ends, which lost 5 bases and 9 bases, there was a span of 17 bases. This CDR3 contains 14 residues. Per germline, CDR1 SGHAT and CDR2 FQNNGV.

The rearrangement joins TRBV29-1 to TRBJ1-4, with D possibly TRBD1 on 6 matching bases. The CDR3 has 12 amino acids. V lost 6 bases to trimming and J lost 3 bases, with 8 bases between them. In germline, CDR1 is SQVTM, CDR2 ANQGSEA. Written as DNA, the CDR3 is TGCAGCGTACAGGGCCCTAATGAAAAACTGTTTTTT. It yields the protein CSVQGPNEKLFF. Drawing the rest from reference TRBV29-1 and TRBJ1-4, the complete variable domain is SAVISQKPSRDICQRGTSLTIQCQVDSQVTMMFWYRQQPGQSLTLIATANQGSEATYESGFVIDKFPISRPNLTFSTLTVSNMSPEDSSIYLCSVQGPNEKLFFGSGTQLSVL.

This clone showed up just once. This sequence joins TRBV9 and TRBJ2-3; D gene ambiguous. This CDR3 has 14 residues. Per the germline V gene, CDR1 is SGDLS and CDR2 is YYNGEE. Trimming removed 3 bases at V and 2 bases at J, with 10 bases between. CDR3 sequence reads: CASSGAASTDTQYF. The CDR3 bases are TGTGCCAGCAGCGGGGCAGCTTCCACAGATACGCAGTATTTT.

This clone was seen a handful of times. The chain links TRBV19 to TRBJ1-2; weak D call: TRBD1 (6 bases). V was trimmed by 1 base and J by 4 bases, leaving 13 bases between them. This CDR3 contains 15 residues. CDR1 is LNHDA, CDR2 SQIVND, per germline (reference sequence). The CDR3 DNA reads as TGTGCCAGTAGTATAGGTCCACAGGGAACCTATGGCTACACCTTC. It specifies CASSIGPQGTYGYTF.

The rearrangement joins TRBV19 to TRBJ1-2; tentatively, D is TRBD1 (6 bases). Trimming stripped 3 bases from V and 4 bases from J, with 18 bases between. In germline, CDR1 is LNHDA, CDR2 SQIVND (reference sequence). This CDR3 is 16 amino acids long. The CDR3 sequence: CASSIDLGADLYGYTF. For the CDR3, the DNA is TGTGCCAGTAGTATCGATCTGGGGGCAGACCTCTATGGCTACACCTTC.

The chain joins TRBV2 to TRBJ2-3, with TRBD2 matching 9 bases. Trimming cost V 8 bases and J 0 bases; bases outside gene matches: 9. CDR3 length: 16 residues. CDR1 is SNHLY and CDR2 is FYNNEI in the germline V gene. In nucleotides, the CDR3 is TGTGCCAGCGATCGACTAGCGGACTCTAGCACAGATACGCAGTATTTT. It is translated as CASDRLADSSTDTQYF.

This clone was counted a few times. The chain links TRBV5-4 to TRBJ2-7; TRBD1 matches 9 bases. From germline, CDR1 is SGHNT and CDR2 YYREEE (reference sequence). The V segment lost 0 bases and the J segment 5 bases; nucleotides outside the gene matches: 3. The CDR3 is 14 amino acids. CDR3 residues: CASSLVTGGDEQYF. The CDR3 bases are TGTGCCAGCAGCTTGGTTACAGGGGGCGACGAGCAGTACTTC.

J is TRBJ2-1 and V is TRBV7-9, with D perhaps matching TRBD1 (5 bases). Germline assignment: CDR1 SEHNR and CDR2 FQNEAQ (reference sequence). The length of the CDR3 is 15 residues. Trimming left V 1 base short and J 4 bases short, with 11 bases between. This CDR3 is CASSLGQGLYNEQFF. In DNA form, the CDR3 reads TGTGCCAGCAGCTTAGGGCAGGGATTATACAATGAGCAGTTCTTC. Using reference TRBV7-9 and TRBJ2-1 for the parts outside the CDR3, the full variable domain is DTGVSQNPRHKITKRGQNVTFRCDPISEHNRLYWYRQTLGQGPEFLTYFQNEAQLEKSRLLSDRFSAERPKGSFSTLEIQRTEQGDSAMYLCASSLGQGLYNEQFFGPGTRLTVL.